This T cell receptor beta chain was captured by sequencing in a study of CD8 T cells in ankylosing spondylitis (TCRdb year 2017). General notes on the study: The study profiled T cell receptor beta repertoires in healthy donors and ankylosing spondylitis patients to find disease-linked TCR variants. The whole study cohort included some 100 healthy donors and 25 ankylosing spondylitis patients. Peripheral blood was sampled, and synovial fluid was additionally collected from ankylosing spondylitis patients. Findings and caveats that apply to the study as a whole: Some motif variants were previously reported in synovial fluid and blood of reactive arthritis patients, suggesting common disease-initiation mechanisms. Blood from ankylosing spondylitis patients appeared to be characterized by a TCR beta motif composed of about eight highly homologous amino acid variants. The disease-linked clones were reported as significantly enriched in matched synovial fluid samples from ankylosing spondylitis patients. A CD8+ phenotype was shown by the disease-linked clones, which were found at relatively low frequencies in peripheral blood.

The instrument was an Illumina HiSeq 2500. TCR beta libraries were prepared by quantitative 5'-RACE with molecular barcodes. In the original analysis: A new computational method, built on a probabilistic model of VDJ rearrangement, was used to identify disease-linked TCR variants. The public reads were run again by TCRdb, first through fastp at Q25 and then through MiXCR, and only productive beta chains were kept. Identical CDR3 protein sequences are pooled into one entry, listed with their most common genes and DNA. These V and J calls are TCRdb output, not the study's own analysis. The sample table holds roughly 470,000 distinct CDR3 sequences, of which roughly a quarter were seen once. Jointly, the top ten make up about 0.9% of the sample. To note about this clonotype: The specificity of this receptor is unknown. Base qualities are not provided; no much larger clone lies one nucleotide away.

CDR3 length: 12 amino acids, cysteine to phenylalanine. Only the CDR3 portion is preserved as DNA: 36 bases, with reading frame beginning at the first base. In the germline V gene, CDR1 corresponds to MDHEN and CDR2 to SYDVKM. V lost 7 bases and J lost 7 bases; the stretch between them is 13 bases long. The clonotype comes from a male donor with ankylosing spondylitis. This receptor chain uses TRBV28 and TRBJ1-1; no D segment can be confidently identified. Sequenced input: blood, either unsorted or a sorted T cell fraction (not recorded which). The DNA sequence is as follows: TGTGCCAGCACTCATCGAGGGAGTGAAGCTTTCTTT. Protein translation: CASTHRGSEAFF.